This TCR beta chain derives from a study of blood T cell repertoires in COVID-19. Trimming pared 7 bases from V and 3 bases from J, leaving 10 bases between. The germline V gene encodes CDR1 SNHLY and CDR2 FYNNEI. This CDR3 spans 14 amino acids. This clone came up a few times. Some clones are missing from TCRdb's copy, which holds only in-frame ones; the method was immunoSEQ multiplex PCR. The data contain 90,000 or so clones, 72% of them seen just once; the ten biggest clones take up around 24%. The rearrangement joins TRBV2 to TRBJ2-6, with D perhaps matching TRBD2 (5 bases). The sequenced material came from peripheral blood. The sequence was obtained from a woman aged 55-69 years in a cohort sampled during active or convalescent COVID-19. The DNA of the CDR3 is TGTGCCAGCACCGAGGGTTATGGGGCCAACGTCCTGACTTTC. Protein: CASTEGYGANVLTF.